In its sample, the clone carrying this T cell receptor beta chain was seen a few times. One junction end does not reproduce the germline sequence, and a read error may be involved. TCRdb used MiXCR to reprocess the 5' RACE reads, holding one entry per CDR3 protein. The sample holds approximately 300,000 distinct CDR3 sequences; 7.5% to 9.5% are singletons and the top ten take around 7.1%. The data derive from a study of identical twins. The CDR3 runs 14 residues. The V gene's germline CDR1 is SGHKS and CDR2 YYEKEE (reference sequence). These data were likewise used in another study, on yellow fever vaccine responses in identical twins.

The chain carries TRBV5-5 and TRBJ2-5; 8 bases line up with TRBD1. The specimen was CD8+ T cells sorted from blood. The sequence was obtained from a woman aged 18-35 years in good health. The CDR3 coding sequence is TGTGCCAGCAGATTGGACAGGGCTCAAGAGACCCAGTACTTC. This codes for CASRLDRAQETQYF. Supplemented by reference TRBV5-5 and TRBJ2-5, the full variable domain reads DAGVTQSPTHLIKTRGQQVTLRCSPISGHKSVSWYQQVLGQGPQFIFQYYEKEERGRGNFPDRFSARQFPNYSSELNVNALLLGDSALYLCASRLDRAQETQYFGPGTRLLVL.